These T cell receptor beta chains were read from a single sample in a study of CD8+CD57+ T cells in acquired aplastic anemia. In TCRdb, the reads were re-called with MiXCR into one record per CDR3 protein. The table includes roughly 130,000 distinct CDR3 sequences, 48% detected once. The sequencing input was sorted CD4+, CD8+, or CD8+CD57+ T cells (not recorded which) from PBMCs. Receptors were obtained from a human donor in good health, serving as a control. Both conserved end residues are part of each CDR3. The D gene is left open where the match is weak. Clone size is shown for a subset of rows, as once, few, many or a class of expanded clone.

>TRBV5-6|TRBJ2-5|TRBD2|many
CASSQAEREKETQYF
TGTGCCAGCAGCCAAGCCGAGCGGGAAAAAGAGACCCAGTACTTC
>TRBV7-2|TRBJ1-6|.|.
CASSLQGTNSPLHF
TGTGCCAGCAGCTTACAAGGGACCAATTCACCCCTCCACTTT
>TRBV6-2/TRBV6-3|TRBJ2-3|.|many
CASTNGDTQYF
TGTGCCAGCACCAACGGGGATACGCAGTATTTT
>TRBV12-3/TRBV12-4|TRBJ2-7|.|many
CASSRTVHEQYF
TGTGCCAGCAGCCGGACAGTCCACGAGCAGTACTTC
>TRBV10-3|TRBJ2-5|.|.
CAISDERHGGTQYF
TGTGCCATCAGTGATGAACGGCATGGGGGGACCCAGTACTTC
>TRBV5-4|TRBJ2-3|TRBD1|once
CASSLTGTGADTQYF
TGTGCCAGCAGTTTGACCGGGACAGGAGCAGATACGCAGTATTTT
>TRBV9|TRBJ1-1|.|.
CASSVVTESFF
TGTGCCAGCAGCGTAGTCACTGAATCTTTCTTT
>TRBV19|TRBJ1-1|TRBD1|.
CASSTEGQGWAEAFF
TGTGCCAGTAGTACCGAGGGACAGGGATGGGCTGAAGCTTTCTTT
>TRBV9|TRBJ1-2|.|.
CASSVGPDPDYGYTF
TGTGCCAGCAGCGTCGGGCCAGATCCCGACTATGGCTACACCTTC
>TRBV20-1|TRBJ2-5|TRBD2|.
CSARTSGGAGETQYF
TGCAGTGCCCGGACGAGCGGGGGGGCCGGGGAGACCCAGTACTTC